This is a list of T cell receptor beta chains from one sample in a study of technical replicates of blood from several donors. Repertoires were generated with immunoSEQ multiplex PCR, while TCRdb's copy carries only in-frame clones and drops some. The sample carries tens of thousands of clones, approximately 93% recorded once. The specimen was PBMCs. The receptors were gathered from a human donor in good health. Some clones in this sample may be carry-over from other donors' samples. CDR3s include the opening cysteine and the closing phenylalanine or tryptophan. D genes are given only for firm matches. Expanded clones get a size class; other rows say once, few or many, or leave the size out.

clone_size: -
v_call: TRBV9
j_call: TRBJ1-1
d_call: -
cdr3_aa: CASSVVAGDNTEAFF
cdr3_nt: TGTGCCAGCAGCGTAGTGGCAGGGGATAACACTGAAGCTTTCTTT

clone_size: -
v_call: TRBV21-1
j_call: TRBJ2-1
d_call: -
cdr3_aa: CASSPLGAGGADNEQFF
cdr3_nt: TGTGCCAGCAGCCCCCTCGGGGCAGGGGGCGCGGACAATGAGCAGTTCTTC

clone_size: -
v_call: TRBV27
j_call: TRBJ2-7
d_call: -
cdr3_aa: CASSLKETGLTPYEQYF
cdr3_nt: TGTGCCAGCAGTTTAAAAGAGACAGGATTAACACCCTACGAGCAGTACTTC

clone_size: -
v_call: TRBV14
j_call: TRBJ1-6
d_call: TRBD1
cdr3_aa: CASSPYTGTANSPLHF
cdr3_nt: TGTGCCAGCAGCCCGTACACCGGGACAGCAAATTCACCCCTCCACTTT

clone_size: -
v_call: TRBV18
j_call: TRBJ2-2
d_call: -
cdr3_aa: CASSLMRQANTGELFF
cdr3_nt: TGTGCCAGCTCACTGATGCGACAGGCGAACACCGGGGAGCTGTTTTTT

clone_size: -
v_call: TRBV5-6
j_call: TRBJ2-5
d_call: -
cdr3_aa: CASTSRLTGLAETQYF
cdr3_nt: TGTGCCAGCACCTCTCGACTGACTGGGCTAGCGGAGACCCAGTACTTC

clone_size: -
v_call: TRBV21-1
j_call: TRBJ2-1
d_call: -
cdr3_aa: CASSRHLAGAYNEQFF
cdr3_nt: TGTGCCAGCAGCAGACACCTAGCGGGGGCCTACAATGAGCAGTTCTTC

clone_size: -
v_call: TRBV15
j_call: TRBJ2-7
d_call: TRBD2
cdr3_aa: CATSRDLLLAGDVEQYF
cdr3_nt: TGTGCCACCAGCAGAGATTTGTTACTAGCGGGAGATGTCGAGCAGTACTTC

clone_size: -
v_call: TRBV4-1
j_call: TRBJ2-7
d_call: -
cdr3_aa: CASSQGPSSSYEQYF
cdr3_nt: TGCGCCAGCAGCCAAGGTCCTTCGAGCTCCTACGAGCAGTACTTC

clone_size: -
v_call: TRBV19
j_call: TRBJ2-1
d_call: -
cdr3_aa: CASTHPNRGRNEQFF
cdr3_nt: TGTGCCAGTACCCATCCCAACCGGGGTCGGAATGAGCAGTTCTTC

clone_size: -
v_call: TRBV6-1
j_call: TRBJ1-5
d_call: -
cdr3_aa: CASSEGVSNTQPQHF
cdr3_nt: TGTGCCAGCAGCGAGGGCGTAAGCAATACTCAGCCCCAGCATTTT

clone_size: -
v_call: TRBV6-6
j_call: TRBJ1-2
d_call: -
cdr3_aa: CASRPGVYYGYTF
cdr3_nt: TGTGCCAGCAGACCAGGGGTTTACTATGGCTACACCTTC

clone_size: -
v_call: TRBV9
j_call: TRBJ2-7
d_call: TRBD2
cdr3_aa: CASSVGASGSYEQYF
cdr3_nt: TGTGCCAGCAGCGTAGGGGCTAGCGGATCCTACGAGCAGTACTTC

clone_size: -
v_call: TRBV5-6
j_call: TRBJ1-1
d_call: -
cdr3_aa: CASSSRGRVTEAFF
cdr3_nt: TGTGCCAGCAGCTCACGAGGGCGCGTAACTGAAGCTTTCTTT

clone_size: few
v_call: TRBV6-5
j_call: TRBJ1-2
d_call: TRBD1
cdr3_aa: CASSQSIGQAYGYTF
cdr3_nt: TGTGCCAGCAGCCAATCTATAGGACAGGCTTATGGCTACACCTTC

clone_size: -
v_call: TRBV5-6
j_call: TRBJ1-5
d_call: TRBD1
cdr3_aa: CASSLWGRDRGNQPQHF
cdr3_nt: TGTGCCAGCAGCTTGTGGGGCCGGGACAGGGGGAATCAGCCCCAGCATTTT

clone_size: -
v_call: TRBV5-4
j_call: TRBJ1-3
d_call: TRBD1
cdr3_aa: CASSPQGAGNTIYF
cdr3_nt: TGTGCCAGCAGCCCTCAGGGGGCTGGAAACACCATATATTTT

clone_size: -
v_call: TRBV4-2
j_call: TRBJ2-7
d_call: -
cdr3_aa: CASSPTLEYEQYF
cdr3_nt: TGTGCCAGCAGCCCGACGTTGGAGTACGAGCAGTACTTC

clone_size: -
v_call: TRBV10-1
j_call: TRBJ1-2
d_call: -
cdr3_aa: CASDYMKPGGYTF
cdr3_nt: TGCGCCAGCGACTACATGAAACCCGGAGGCTACACCTTC

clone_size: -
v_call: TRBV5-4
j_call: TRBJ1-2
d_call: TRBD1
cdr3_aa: CASSLGQRYGYTF
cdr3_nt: TGTGCCAGCAGCCTGGGACAGCGCTATGGCTACACCTTC

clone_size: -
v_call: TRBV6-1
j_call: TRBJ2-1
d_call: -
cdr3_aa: CASSGQVDANEQFF
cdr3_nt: TGTGCCAGCAGTGGGCAGGTGGATGCGAATGAGCAGTTCTTC

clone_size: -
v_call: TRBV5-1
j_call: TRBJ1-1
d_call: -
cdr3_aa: CASSLLPMDRNTEAFF
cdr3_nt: TGCGCCAGCAGCCTGCTTCCCATGGACAGGAACACTGAAGCTTTCTTT

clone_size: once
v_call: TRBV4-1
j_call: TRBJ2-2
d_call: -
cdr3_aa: CASSQGQGDTGELFF
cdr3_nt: TGCGCCAGCAGCCAAGGGCAGGGTGACACCGGGGAGCTGTTTTTT

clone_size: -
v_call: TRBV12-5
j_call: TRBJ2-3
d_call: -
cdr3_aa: CASGLAGERTQYF
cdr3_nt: TGTGCTAGTGGTCTGGCAGGGGAACGGACGCAGTATTTT

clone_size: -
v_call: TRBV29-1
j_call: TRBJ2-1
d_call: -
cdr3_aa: CSGGPGSGEQFF
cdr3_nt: TGCAGTGGGGGCCCGGGGAGTGGTGAGCAGTTCTTC

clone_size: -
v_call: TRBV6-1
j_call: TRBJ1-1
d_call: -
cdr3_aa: CASSVGRINTEAFF
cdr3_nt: TGTGCCAGCAGTGTTGGGAGAATAAACACTGAAGCTTTCTTT

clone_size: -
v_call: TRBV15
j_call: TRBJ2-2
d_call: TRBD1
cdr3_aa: CATSRGQGLGGELFF
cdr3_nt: TGTGCCACCAGCAGAGGACAGGGCTTGGGCGGGGAGCTGTTTTTT

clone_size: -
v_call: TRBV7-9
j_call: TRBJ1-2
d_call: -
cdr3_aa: CASSRVGEDYGYTF
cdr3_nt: TGTGCCAGCAGCCGAGTTGGGGAGGACTATGGCTACACCTTC

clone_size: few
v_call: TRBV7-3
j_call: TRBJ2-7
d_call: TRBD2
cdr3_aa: CASSLEASGPYEQYF
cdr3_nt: TGTGCCAGCAGCTTAGAGGCTAGCGGTCCCTACGAGCAGTACTTC